Presented here are 14 T cell receptor beta chains from one specimen sequenced in a study of T-cell reconstitution after alpha-beta-depleted transplantation in children. Construction of the TCRbeta library involved unique molecular identifiers. Using its own MiXCR run on the PCR reads, TCRdb lists one record per CDR3 protein. The sample lists 40,000 to 60,000 distinct CDR3 sequences, around 9.2% occurring once. The input for sequencing was PBMCs, mostly from graft donor cells, taken 60 days after TCRalphabeta/CD19-depleted stem cell transplant. These receptors were collected from a male patient aged 2-9 years who had a stem cell transplant for chronic granulomatous disease, so the T cells may come from the graft donor.

This chain connects TRBV6-1 to TRBJ2-1; no reliable D call. The CDR3 sequence is 14 residues long. Germline V gene lookup returns CDR1 MNHNS and CDR2 SASEGT. V was trimmed by 9 bases and J by 0 bases, leaving 12 bases between them. The CDR3 nucleotides read TGTGCCAGTCATACAAGTAGCTCCTACAATGAGCAGTTCTTC. It encodes CASHTSSSYNEQFF.

Remarks on this clonotype: This clone may be a read error of a much larger clone one base away. The CDR3 coding sequence is TGTGCCAGCAGTTTTGCACAGGGCTATGGCTCCACCTTC. Its protein product is CASSFAQGYGSTF. The V call is TRBV27, the J call TRBJ1-2, with D possibly being TRBD1 (6 bases). CDR1 MNHEY and CDR2 SMNVEV come from the germline V gene (reference sequence). The CDR3 has 13 residues.

This clonotype was counted ten times or more. The chain uses TRBV11-2 and TRBJ1-2; D unresolved. This CDR3 region has 14 residues. The V end was cut by 5 bases, the J end by 8 bases, with 18 bases between. The V gene's germline CDR1 is SGHAT and CDR2 FQNNGV. The CDR3 DNA reads TGTGCCAGCAGCGGTCGAGACTCTCAGTGGGGCTACACCTTC. Residues: CASSGRDSQWGYTF.

The rearrangement links TRBV11-2 to TRBJ2-1; D is unresolved. The V end lost 7 bases, the J end lost 0 bases, and 16 bases lay between the germline ends. The CDR3 length is 16 residues. Looked up from germline, CDR1 is SGHAT and CDR2 is FQNNGV. The chain's CDR3 is CASNRGVLSSYNEQFF. In DNA, the CDR3 is TGTGCCAGCAACCGAGGCGTTTTGAGCTCCTACAATGAGCAGTTCTTC.

This clonotype was picked up many times. The rearrangement uses TRBV18 and TRBJ2-7; no clear D gene. The CDR3 covers 14 residues. CDR1 KGHSH and CDR2 LQKENI come from the germline V gene. Trimming left V 4 bases short and J 4 bases short, with 14 bases between. CDR3 bases: TGTGCCAGCTCACGTACCGTGGCACAGTACGAGCAGTACTTC. Its translation is CASSRTVAQYEQYF. The full variable domain, rest sourced from reference TRBV18 and TRBJ2-7, is NAGVMQNPRHLVRRRGQEARLRCSPMKGHSHVYWYRQLPEEGLKFMVYLQKENIIDESGMPKERFSAEFPKEGPSILRIQQVVRGDSAAYFCASSRTVAQYEQYFGPGTRLTVT.

This clonotype was counted ten times or more. This chain links TRBV29-1 with TRBJ2-1; 12 positions match TRBD2. The CDR3 sequence is 15 residues long. With V trimmed by 3 bases and J by 5 bases, 5 bases remained unmatched. Per germline, CDR1 SQVTM and CDR2 ANQGSEA. The CDR3 region has the DNA TGCAGCGTTGAGCCTAGCGGGAGGGGGGACAATGAGCAGTTCTTC. Protein sequence: CSVEPSGRGDNEQFF.

This clonotype was seen repeatedly, ten times or more. The chain combines TRBV12-3 or TRBV12-4 with TRBJ1-3; D may be TRBD1 (5 bases). The CDR3 sequence is 14 residues long. The V gene lost 7 bases and the J gene lost 2 bases, with 12 bases spanning the gap. In DNA form, the CDR3 reads TGTGCCAGCACCTCTGGCAGGGCTGGAAACACCATATATTTT. Protein: CASTSGRAGNTIYF.

A few counts support this clonotype. The V and J genes are TRBV29-1 and TRBJ1-2; possibly TRBD1 for D (6 bases). The germline V gene has CDR1 SQVTM and CDR2 ANQGSEA. The ends were cut back, 7 bases at V and 0 bases at J, with 12 bases in the middle. CDR3 size: 13 residues. The CDR3 is CSAMDRANYGYTF. The CDR3 bases are TGCAGCGCTATGGACAGAGCTAACTATGGCTACACCTTC.

In this sample, this clonotype turned up a few times. The genes are TRBV19 and TRBJ2-5; TRBD2 might be the D (5 bases). Per germline, CDR1 LNHDA and CDR2 SQIVND (reference sequence). CDR3 length: 12 residues. Between the trimmed V and J ends, which lost 5 bases and 4 bases, there was a span of 8 bases. The CDR3 sequence: CASSPGSETQYF. The CDR3 DNA sequence: TGTGCCAGTAGTCCGGGGTCAGAGACCCAGTACTTC.

This clonotype was counted ten times or more. J is TRBJ2-2 and V is TRBV6-2 or TRBV6-3, with 7 bases matching TRBD2. The germline gives CDR1 MNHEY, CDR2 SVGEGT. Germline trimming cut 4 bases from V and 2 bases from J; bases unmatched to any gene: 7. The CDR3 totals 16 residues. The CDR3 bases are TGTGCCAGCAGTTCTGGCCGGGAGGAAAACACCGGGGAGCTGTTTTTT. Its translation: CASSSGREENTGELFF.

Concerning this clonotype: A much larger clone differs from this one at a single base, so this may be a read error. This chain links TRBV3-1 with TRBJ2-5, with no clear D. The CDR3 runs to 11 residues. Germline CDR1 is LGHDT and CDR2 is YNNKEL (reference sequence). Trimming left V 3 bases short and J 7 bases short, with 6 bases between. CDR3 residues: CASSHRGTQYF. The CDR3 coding sequence is TGTGCCAGCAGCCATCGAGGGACCCAGTACTTC.

Ten or more counts support this clonotype. The chain uses TRBV15 and TRBJ2-6; perhaps TRBD2 as D (5 bases). The length of the CDR3 is 16 residues. The germline V gene has CDR1 LNHNV and CDR2 YYDKDF (reference sequence). Deletions cut 0 bases from V and 1 base from J, with 7 bases between. CDR3 bases: TGTGCCACCAGCAGAGATAGAGGGTCTGGGGCCAACGTCCTGACTTTC. Its protein is CATSRDRGSGANVLTF.

This clonotype was picked up many times. The rearrangement links TRBV5-1 to TRBJ2-1; D call uncertain. Trimming stripped 0 bases from V and 5 bases from J, with 9 bases between. There are 14 residues in the CDR3. From germline, CDR1 is SGHRS and CDR2 YFSETQ. The DNA of the CDR3 is TGCGCCAGCAGCTTGGGGACGGTTAACAATGAGCAGTTCTTC. Amino acids: CASSLGTVNNEQFF. Supplemented by reference TRBV5-1 and TRBJ2-1, the full variable domain reads KAGVTQTPRYLIKTRGQQVTLSCSPISGHRSVSWYQQTPGQGLQFLFEYFSETQRNKGNFPGRFSGRQFSNSRSEMNVSTLELGDSALYLCASSLGTVNNEQFFGPGTRLTVL.

This clonotype was detected many times. The V gene is TRBV7-2, the J gene TRBJ2-5, with D hard to call. V shed 3 bases and J shed 5 bases, with 4 bases lying between them. CDR3 length equals 11 residues. Germline values: CDR1 SGHTA, CDR2 FQGNSA. The CDR3 loop reads CASSFDETQYF. The CDR3 DNA sequence: TGTGCCAGCAGCTTCGATGAGACCCAGTACTTC.